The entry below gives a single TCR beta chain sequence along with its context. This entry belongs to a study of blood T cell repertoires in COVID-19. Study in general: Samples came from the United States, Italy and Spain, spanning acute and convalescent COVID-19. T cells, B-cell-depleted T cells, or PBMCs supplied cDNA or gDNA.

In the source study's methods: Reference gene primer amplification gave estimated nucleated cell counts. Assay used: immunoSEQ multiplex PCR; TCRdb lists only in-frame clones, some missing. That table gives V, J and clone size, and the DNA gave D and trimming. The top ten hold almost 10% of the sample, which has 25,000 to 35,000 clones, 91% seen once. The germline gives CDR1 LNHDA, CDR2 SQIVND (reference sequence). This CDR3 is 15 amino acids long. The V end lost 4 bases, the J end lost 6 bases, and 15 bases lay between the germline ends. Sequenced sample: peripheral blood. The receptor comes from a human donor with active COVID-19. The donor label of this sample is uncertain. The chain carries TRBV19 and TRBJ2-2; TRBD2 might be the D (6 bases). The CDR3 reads CASSTRVSGAGELFF. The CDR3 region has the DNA TGTGCCAGTAGTACGCGGGTTTCGGGGGCCGGGGAGCTGTTTTTT.